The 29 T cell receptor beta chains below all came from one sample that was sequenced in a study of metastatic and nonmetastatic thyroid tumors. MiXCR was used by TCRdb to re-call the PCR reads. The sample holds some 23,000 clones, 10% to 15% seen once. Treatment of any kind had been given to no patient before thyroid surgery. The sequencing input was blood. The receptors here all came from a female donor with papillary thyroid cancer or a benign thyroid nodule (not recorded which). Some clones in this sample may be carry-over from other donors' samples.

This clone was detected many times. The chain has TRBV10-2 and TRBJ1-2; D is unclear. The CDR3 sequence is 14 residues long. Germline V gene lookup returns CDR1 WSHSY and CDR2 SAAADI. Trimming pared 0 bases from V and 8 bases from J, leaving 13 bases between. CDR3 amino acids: CASSESTGSQGYTF. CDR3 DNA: TGCGCCAGCAGTGAGTCTACCGGATCCCAGGGCTACACCTTC.

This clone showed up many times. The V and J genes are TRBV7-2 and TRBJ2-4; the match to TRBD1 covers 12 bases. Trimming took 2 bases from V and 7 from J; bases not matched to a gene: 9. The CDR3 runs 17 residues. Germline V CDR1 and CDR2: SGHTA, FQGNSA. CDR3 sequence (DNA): TGTGCCAGCAGCTTATACTCGGGGGGACAGGGGGCTAACATTCAGTACTTC. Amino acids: CASSLYSGGQGANIQYF.

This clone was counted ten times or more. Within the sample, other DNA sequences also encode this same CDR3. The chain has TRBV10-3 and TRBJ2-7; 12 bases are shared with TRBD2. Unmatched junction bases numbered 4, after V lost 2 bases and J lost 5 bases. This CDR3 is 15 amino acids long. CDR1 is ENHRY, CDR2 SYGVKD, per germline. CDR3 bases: TGTGCCATCAGTGAGAGACTAGCGGGAGCCCACGAGCAGTACTTC. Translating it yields CAISERLAGAHEQYF.

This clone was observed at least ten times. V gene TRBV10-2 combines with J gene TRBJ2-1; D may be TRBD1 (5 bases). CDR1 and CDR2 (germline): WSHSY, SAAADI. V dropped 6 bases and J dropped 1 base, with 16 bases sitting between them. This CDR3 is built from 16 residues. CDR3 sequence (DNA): TGCGCCAGCAGAGGAGACAGTAAGAGGTCCTACAATGAGCAGTTCTTC. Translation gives CASRGDSKRSYNEQFF.

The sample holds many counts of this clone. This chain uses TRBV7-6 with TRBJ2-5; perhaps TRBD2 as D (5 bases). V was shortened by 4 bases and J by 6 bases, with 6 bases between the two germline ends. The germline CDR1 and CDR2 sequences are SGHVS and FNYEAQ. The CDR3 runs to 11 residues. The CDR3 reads CASSSGKTQYF. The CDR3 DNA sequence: TGTGCCAGCAGCTCCGGGAAGACCCAGTACTTC.

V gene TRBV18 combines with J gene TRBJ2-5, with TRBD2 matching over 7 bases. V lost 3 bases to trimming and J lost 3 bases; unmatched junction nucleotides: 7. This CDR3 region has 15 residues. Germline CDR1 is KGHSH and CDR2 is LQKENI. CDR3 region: CASSPPRGREETQYF. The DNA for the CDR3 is TGTGCCAGCTCACCCCCACGGGGGAGGGAAGAGACCCAGTACTTC. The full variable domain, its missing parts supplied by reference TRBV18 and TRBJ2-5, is NAGVMQNPRHLVRRRGQEARLRCSPMKGHSHVYWYRQLPEEGLKFMVYLQKENIIDESGMPKERFSAEFPKEGPSILRIQQVVRGDSAAYFCASSPPRGREETQYFGPGTRLLVL.

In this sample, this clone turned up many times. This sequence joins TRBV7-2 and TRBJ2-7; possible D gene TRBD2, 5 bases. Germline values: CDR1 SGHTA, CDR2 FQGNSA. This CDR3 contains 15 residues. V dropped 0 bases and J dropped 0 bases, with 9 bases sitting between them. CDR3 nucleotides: TGTGCCAGCAGCTTAGCGGCGGGTGTCTCCTACGAGCAGTACTTC. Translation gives CASSLAAGVSYEQYF.

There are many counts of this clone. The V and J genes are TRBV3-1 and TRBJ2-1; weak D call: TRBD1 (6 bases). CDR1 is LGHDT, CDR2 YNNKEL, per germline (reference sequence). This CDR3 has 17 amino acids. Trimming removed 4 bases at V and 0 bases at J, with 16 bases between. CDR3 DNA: TGTGCCAGCAGCCCACAGGGTCCGTGGGTCTCCTACAATGAGCAGTTCTTC. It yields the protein CASSPQGPWVSYNEQFF.

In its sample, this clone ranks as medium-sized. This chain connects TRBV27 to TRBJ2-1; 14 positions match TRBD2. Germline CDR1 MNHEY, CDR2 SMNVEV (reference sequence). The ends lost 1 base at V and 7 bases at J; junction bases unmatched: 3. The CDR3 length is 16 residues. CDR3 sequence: CASSLFGTSGSNEQFF. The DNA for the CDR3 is TGTGCCAGCAGTTTATTCGGGACTAGCGGGAGTAATGAGCAGTTCTTC.

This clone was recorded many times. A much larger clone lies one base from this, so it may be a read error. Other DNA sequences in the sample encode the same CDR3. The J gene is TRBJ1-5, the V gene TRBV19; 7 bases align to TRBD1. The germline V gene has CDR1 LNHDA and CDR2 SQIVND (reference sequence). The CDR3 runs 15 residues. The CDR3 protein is CASSGQGGRYQPQHF. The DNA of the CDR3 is TGTGCCAGTAGTGGGCAGGGGGGACGATATCAGCCCCAGCACTTT.

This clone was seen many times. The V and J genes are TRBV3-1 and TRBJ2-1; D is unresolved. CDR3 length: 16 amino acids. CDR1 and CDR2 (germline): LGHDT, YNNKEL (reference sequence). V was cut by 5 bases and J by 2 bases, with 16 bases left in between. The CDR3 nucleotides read TGTGCCAGCAGCATATCTGCTAGTGACGCCTACAATGAGCAGTTCTTC. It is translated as CASSISASDAYNEQFF.

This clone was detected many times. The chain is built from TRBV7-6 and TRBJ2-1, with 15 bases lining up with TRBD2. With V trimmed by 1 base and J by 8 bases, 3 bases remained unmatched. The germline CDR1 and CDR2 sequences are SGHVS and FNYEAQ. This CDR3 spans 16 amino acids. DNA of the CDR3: TGTGCCAGCAGCTTAGGGACTAGCGGGAGGGCCCATGAGCAGTTCTTC. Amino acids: CASSLGTSGRAHEQFF.

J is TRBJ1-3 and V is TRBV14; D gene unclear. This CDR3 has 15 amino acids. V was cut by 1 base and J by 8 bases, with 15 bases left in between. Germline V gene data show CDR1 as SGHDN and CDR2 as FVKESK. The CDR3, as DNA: TGTGCCAGCAGCCAAGGGGTGCCTCGATGGGACACCATATATTTT. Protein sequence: CASSQGVPRWDTIYF.

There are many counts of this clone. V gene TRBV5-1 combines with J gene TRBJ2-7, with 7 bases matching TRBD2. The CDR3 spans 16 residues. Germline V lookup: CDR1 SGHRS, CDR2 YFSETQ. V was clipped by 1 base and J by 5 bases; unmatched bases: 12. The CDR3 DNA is TGCGCCAGCAGCTTGTCTGGCGGGAGCTACGGGAACGAGCAGTACTTC. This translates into CASSLSGGSYGNEQYF.

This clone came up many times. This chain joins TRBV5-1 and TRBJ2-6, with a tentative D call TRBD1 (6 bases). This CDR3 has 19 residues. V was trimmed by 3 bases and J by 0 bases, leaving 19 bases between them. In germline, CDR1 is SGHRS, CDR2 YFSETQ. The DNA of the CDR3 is TGCGCCAGCAGCTGGGCCGACAGGAAATTCTTCTCTGGGGCCAACGTCCTGACTTTC. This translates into CASSWADRKFFSGANVLTF.

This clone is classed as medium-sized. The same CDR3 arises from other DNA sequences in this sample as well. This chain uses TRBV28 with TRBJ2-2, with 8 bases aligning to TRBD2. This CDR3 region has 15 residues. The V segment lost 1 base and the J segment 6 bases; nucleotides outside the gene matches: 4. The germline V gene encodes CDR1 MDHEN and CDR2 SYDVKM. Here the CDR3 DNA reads TGTGCCAGCAGTTTATTCCGGGAGGGGGCCGGGGAGCTGTTTTTT. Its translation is CASSLFREGAGELFF.

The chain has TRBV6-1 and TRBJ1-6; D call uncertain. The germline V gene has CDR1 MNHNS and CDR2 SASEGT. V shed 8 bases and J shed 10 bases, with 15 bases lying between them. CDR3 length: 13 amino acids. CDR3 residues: CASLPRSGSPLHF. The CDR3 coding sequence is TGTGCCAGCTTACCCAGGTCTGGGTCACCCCTCCACTTT.

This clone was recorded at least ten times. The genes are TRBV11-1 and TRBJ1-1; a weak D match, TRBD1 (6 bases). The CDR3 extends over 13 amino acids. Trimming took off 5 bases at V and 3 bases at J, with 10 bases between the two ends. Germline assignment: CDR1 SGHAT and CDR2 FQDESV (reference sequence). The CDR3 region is CASSQQGDTEAFF. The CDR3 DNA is TGTGCCAGCAGCCAACAGGGTGACACTGAAGCTTTCTTT.

In nucleotides, the CDR3 is TGTGCCAGCAGTTTAGGAGGGAATTCACCCCTCCACTTT. It yields the protein CASSLGGNSPLHF. The chain joins TRBV12-3 or TRBV12-4 to TRBJ1-6; no reliable D call. V was cut by 1 base and J by 7 bases, with 5 bases left in between. CDR3 length: 13 amino acids.

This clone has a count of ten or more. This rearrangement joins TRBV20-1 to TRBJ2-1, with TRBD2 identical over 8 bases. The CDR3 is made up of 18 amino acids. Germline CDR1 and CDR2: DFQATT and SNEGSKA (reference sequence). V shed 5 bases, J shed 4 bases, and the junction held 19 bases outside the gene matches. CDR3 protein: CSAALPLGSGSPYNEQFF. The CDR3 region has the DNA TGCAGTGCTGCCCTCCCATTGGGGAGCGGGAGTCCATACAATGAGCAGTTCTTC.

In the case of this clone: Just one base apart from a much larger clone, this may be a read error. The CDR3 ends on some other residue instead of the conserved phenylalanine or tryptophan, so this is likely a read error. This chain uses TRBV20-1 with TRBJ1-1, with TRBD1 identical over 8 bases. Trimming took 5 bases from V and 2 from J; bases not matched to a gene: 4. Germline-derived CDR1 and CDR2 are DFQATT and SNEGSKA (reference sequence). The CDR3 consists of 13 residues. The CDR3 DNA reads TGCAGTGCTCCGGGACAGGTCAACACTGAAGCTTTCTCT. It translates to CSAPGQVNTEAFS.

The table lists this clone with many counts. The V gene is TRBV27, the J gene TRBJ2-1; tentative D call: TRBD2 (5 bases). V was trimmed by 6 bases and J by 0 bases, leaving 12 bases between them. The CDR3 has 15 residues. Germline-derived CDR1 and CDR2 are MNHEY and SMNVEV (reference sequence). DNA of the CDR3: TGTGCCAGCAGCGACGGGAAGAGCTCCTACAATGAGCAGTTCTTC. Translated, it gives CASSDGKSSYNEQFF.

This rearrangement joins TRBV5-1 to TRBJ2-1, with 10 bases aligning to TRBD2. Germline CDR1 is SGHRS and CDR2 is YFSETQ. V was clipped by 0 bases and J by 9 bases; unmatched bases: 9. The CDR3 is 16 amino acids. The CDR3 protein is CASSLEGLAGAGEQFF. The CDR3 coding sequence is TGCGCCAGCAGCTTGGAGGGGCTAGCGGGAGCAGGTGAGCAGTTCTTC.

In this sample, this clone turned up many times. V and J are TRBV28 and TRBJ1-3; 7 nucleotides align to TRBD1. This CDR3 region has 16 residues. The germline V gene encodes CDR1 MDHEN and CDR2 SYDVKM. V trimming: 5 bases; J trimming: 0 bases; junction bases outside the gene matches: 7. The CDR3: CASSTTGYPSGNTIYF. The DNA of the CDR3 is TGTGCCAGCAGTACGACAGGGTATCCCTCTGGAAACACCATATATTTT.

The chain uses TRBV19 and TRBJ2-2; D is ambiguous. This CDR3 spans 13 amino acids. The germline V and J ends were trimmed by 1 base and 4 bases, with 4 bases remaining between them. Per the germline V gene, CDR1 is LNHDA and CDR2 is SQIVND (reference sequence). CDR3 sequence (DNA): TGTGCCAGTAGTATAGTCATCACCGGGGAGCTGTTTTTT. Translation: CASSIVITGELFF.

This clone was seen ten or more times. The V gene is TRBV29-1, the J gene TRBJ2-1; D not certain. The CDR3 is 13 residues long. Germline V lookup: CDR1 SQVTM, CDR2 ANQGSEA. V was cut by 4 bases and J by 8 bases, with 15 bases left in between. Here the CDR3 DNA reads TGCAGCGTTGGGAGTATCTCGTCACATGAGCAGTTCTTC. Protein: CSVGSISSHEQFF.

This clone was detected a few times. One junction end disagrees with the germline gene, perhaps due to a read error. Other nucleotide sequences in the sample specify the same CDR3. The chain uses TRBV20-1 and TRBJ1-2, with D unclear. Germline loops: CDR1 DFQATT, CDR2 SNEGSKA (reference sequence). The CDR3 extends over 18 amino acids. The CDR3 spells CSARAPRTQSHTNYGYTF. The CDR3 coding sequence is TGCAGTGCTAGAGCCCCTCGGACGCAGAGCCACACTAACTATGGTTACACCTTC.

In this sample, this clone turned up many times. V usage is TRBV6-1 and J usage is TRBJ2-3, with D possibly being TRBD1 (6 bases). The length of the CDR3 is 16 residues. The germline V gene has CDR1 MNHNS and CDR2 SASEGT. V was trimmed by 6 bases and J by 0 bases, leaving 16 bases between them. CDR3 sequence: CASRARTAPSTDTQYF. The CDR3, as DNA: TGTGCCAGCAGGGCAAGGACAGCCCCTAGCACAGATACGCAGTATTTT.

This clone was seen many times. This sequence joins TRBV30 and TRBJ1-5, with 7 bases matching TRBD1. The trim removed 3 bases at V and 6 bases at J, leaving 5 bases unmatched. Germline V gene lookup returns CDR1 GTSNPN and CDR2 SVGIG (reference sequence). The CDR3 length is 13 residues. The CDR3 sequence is CAWRGDSRQPQHF. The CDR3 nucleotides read TGTGCCTGGAGGGGGGACAGCCGTCAGCCCCAGCATTTT. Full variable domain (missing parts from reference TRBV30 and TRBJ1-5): SQTIHQWPATLVQPVGSPLSLECTVEGTSNPNLYWYRQAAGRGLQLLFYSVGIGQISSEVPQNLSASRPQDRQFILSSKKLLLSDSGFYLCAWRGDSRQPQHFGDGTRLSIL.